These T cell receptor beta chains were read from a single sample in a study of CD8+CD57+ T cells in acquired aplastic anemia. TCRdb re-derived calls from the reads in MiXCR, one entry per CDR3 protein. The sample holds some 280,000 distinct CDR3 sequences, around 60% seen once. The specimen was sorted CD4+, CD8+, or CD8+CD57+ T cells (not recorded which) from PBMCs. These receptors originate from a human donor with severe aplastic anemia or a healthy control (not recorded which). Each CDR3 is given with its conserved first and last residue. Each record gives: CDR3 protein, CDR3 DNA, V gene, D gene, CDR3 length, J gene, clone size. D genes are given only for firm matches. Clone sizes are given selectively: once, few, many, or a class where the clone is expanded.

CDR3 protein: CASRPPGAPNEQFF; CDR3 DNA: TGTGCCAGCCGTCCCCCCGGGGCCCCCAATGAGCAGTTCTTC; V gene: TRBV7-9; D gene: NA; CDR3 length: 14; J gene: TRBJ2-1; clone size: NA
CDR3 protein: CASSIEWVPHILDGYTF; CDR3 DNA: TGTGCCAGTAGTATAGAGTGGGTCCCCCATATTCTTGATGGCTACACCTTC; V gene: TRBV19; D gene: NA; CDR3 length: 17; J gene: TRBJ1-2; clone size: NA
CDR3 protein: CATPRRQEVYGYTF; CDR3 DNA: TGTGCCACCCCGAGACGGCAAGAGGTCTATGGCTACACCTTC; V gene: TRBV24-1; D gene: NA; CDR3 length: 14; J gene: TRBJ1-2; clone size: NA
CDR3 protein: CATSDLQGDTQYF; CDR3 DNA: TGTGCCACCAGTGATTTACAGGGGGATACGCAGTATTTT; V gene: TRBV24-1; D gene: TRBD1; CDR3 length: 13; J gene: TRBJ2-3; clone size: NA
CDR3 protein: CASSRLAGADTQYF; CDR3 DNA: TGCGCCAGCAGTCGACTAGCGGGTGCAGATACGCAGTATTTT; V gene: TRBV10-2; D gene: TRBD2; CDR3 length: 14; J gene: TRBJ2-3; clone size: NA
CDR3 protein: CASSTKMSSEAFF; CDR3 DNA: TGTGCCAGCAGCACCAAAATGAGCTCTGAGGCTTTCTTT; V gene: TRBV7-2; D gene: NA; CDR3 length: 13; J gene: TRBJ1-1; clone size: NA
CDR3 protein: CSARDPGAWEQYF; CDR3 DNA: TGCAGTGCTAGAGACCCGGGGGCTTGGGAGCAGTACTTC; V gene: TRBV20-1; D gene: NA; CDR3 length: 13; J gene: TRBJ2-7; clone size: NA
CDR3 protein: CSARGVPGRKGLGYTF; CDR3 DNA: TGCAGTGCTAGAGGGGTTCCGGGACGCAAGGGCCTGGGCTACACCTTC; V gene: TRBV20-1; D gene: NA; CDR3 length: 16; J gene: TRBJ1-2; clone size: NA
CDR3 protein: CASSLGGAWNEQFF; CDR3 DNA: TGTGCCAGCAGCTTAGGAGGGGCCTGGAATGAGCAGTTCTTC; V gene: TRBV7-2; D gene: NA; CDR3 length: 14; J gene: TRBJ2-1; clone size: many
CDR3 protein: CASSLQGAHLGTEAFF; CDR3 DNA: TGCGCCAGCAGCTTGCAGGGGGCCCACCTTGGCACTGAAGCTTTCTTT; V gene: TRBV5-1; D gene: TRBD1; CDR3 length: 16; J gene: TRBJ1-1; clone size: NA
CDR3 protein: CASSIGPGSSMNTEAFF; CDR3 DNA: TGTGCCAGTAGTATAGGGCCAGGGTCGTCAATGAACACTGAAGCTTTCTTT; V gene: TRBV19; D gene: NA; CDR3 length: 17; J gene: TRBJ1-1; clone size: many
CDR3 protein: CASSLLSSGTQETQYF; CDR3 DNA: TGTGCCAGCAGCTTATTATCCAGCGGGACCCAAGAGACCCAGTACTTC; V gene: TRBV7-6; D gene: TRBD2; CDR3 length: 16; J gene: TRBJ2-5; clone size: NA
CDR3 protein: CATSREGVTYEQYF; CDR3 DNA: TGTGCCACCAGCAGAGAGGGCGTCACCTACGAGCAGTACTTC; V gene: TRBV15; D gene: NA; CDR3 length: 14; J gene: TRBJ2-7; clone size: NA
CDR3 protein: CASSAPGLLGTDTQYF; CDR3 DNA: TGTGCCAGCTCAGCCCCCGGACTTCTGGGCACAGATACGCAGTATTTT; V gene: TRBV7-6; D gene: NA; CDR3 length: 16; J gene: TRBJ2-3; clone size: many
CDR3 protein: CSAFQGNQPQHF; CDR3 DNA: TGCAGTGCCTTCCAGGGGAATCAGCCCCAGCATTTT; V gene: TRBV20-1; D gene: NA; CDR3 length: 12; J gene: TRBJ1-5; clone size: NA
CDR3 protein: CASSLTTQDTQYF; CDR3 DNA: TGTGCCAGCAGCTTAACGACGCAAGATACGCAGTATTTT; V gene: TRBV7-3; D gene: NA; CDR3 length: 13; J gene: TRBJ2-3; clone size: few
CDR3 protein: CASSRTGGTGANVLTF; CDR3 DNA: TGCGCCAGCAGTCGGACAGGGGGCACCGGGGCCAACGTCCTGACTTTC; V gene: TRBV5-1; D gene: TRBD1; CDR3 length: 16; J gene: TRBJ2-6; clone size: many
CDR3 protein: CASSDRAASDTQYF; CDR3 DNA: TGTGCCAGCAGCGACCGGGCAGCTTCCGATACGCAGTATTTT; V gene: TRBV6-5; D gene: NA; CDR3 length: 14; J gene: TRBJ2-3; clone size: many
CDR3 protein: CASRASGYTQYF; CDR3 DNA: TGTGCCAGCAGGGCTAGCGGCTATACGCAGTATTTT; V gene: TRBV14; D gene: TRBD2; CDR3 length: 12; J gene: TRBJ2-3; clone size: few
CDR3 protein: CSSRTGADNEQFF; CDR3 DNA: TGCAGCTCTCGGACAGGGGCTGACAATGAGCAGTTCTTC; V gene: TRBV29-1; D gene: TRBD1; CDR3 length: 13; J gene: TRBJ2-1; clone size: NA
CDR3 protein: CAISPGPPYGYTF; CDR3 DNA: TGTGCCATTTCGCCGGGCCCTCCCTATGGCTACACCTTC; V gene: TRBV19; D gene: NA; CDR3 length: 13; J gene: TRBJ1-2; clone size: NA
CDR3 protein: CSVRGVLNEKLFF; CDR3 DNA: TGCAGCGTTAGAGGAGTTCTTAATGAAAAACTGTTTTTT; V gene: TRBV29-1; D gene: NA; CDR3 length: 13; J gene: TRBJ1-4; clone size: many
CDR3 protein: CATSRDRGVGQPQHF; CDR3 DNA: TGTGCCACCAGCAGAGATAGGGGGGTGGGGCAGCCCCAGCATTTT; V gene: TRBV15; D gene: NA; CDR3 length: 15; J gene: TRBJ1-5; clone size: NA
CDR3 protein: CSAISMSSGNTIYF; CDR3 DNA: TGCAGTGCTATAAGCATGAGCTCTGGAAACACCATATATTTT; V gene: TRBV20-1; D gene: NA; CDR3 length: 14; J gene: TRBJ1-3; clone size: many
CDR3 protein: CASSLVSSYNSPLHF; CDR3 DNA: TGTGCCAGCAGCTTAGTGAGCTCCTATAATTCACCCCTCCACTTT; V gene: TRBV11-2; D gene: NA; CDR3 length: 15; J gene: TRBJ1-6; clone size: many
CDR3 protein: CASSGTGTVNTEAFF; CDR3 DNA: TGTGCCAGCAGCGGAACCGGGACAGTGAACACTGAAGCTTTCTTT; V gene: TRBV11-2; D gene: TRBD1; CDR3 length: 15; J gene: TRBJ1-1; clone size: many
CDR3 protein: CASSFGTGGGTEAFF; CDR3 DNA: TGTGCCAGCAGCTTTGGGACAGGGGGAGGCACTGAAGCTTTCTTT; V gene: TRBV7-9; D gene: TRBD1; CDR3 length: 15; J gene: TRBJ1-1; clone size: once